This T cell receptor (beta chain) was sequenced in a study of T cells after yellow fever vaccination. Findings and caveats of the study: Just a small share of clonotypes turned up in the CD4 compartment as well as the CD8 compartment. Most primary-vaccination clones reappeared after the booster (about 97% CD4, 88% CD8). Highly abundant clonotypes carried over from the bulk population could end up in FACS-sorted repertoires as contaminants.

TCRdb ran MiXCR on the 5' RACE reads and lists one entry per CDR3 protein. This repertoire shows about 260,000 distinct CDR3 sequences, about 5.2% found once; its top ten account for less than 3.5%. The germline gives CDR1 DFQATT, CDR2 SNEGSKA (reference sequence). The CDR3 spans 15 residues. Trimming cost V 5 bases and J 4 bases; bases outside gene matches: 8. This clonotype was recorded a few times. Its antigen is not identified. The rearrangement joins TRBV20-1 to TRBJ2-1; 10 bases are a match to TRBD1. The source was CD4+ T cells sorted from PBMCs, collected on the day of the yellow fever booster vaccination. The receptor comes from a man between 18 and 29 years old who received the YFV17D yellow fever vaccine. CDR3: CSAPQTGGAYNEQFF. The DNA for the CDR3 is TGCAGTGCTCCACAGACAGGGGGCGCGTACAATGAGCAGTTCTTC.